These 5 T cell receptor beta chains were all obtained from the same sample, sequenced in a study of memory CD8 T cells in hepatitis C reinfection. Time point noted: late/post reinfection, 12 to 24 weeks after detection. Sorted cells were sequenced directly ex vivo without any in vitro expansion. The data were produced by immunoSEQ multiplex PCR, yet TCRdb's version contains in-frame clones alone and is incomplete. Here the sample spans about 43,000 clones, roughly 87% being singletons. Material for sequencing was naive CD8+ T cells sorted from blood. These receptors were taken from a man aged 18 to 30 with hepatitis C virus infection.

The gene calls are TRBV9 and TRBJ1-1, with a possible D match to TRBD1 (5 bases). V was cut by 3 bases and J by 0 bases, with 9 bases left in between. The germline V gene encodes CDR1 SGDLS and CDR2 YYNGEE. The CDR3 runs 14 residues. As DNA, the CDR3 is TGTGCCAGCAGCGAGACAGTCATGAACACTGAAGCTTTCTTT. This codes for CASSETVMNTEAFF.

The chain is built from TRBV27 and TRBJ1-5; possibly TRBD1 for D (6 bases). The CDR3 is 14 amino acids. In germline, CDR1 is MNHEY, CDR2 SMNVEV (reference sequence). Trimming took 9 bases from V and 5 from J, leaving 17 bases between them. The CDR3 region is CASVPGQGDQPQHF. For the CDR3, the DNA is TGTGCCAGTGTACCGGGACAAGGGGATCAGCCCCAGCATTTT.

CDR3 protein: CASSLFYRGGTDTQYF. The CDR3 nucleotides are TGCGCCAGCAGCCTTTTCTACCGGGGGGGCACAGATACGCAGTATTTT. The V and J genes are TRBV4-3 and TRBJ2-3, with TRBD2 matching over 7 bases. Germline V gene lookup returns CDR1 LGHNA and CDR2 YSLEER. This CDR3 is 16 amino acids long. V trimming: 4 bases; J trimming: 1 base; junction bases outside the gene matches: 8.

The V call is TRBV4-2, the J call TRBJ2-1; TRBD2 aligns across 9 bases. From germline, CDR1 is LGHNA and CDR2 YNFKEQ. The length of the CDR3 is 16 residues. V dropped 0 bases and J dropped 8; count of bases not matched to a gene: 8. The CDR3 DNA follows: TGTGCCAGCAGCCAAGAGTCCAGCGGGGGGCCCTATGAGCAGTTCTTC. Translation: CASSQESSGGPYEQFF.

DNA of the CDR3: TGTGCCAGCAGCGCCGAGGGAAGCTCCTACAATGAGCAGTTCTTC. Translation: CASSAEGSSYNEQFF. The chain has TRBV9 and TRBJ2-1; TRBD2 might be the D (5 bases). V dropped 3 bases and J dropped 0 bases, with 10 bases sitting between them. The CDR3 is made up of 15 amino acids. Germline V gene sequence: CDR1 SGDLS, CDR2 YYNGEE.